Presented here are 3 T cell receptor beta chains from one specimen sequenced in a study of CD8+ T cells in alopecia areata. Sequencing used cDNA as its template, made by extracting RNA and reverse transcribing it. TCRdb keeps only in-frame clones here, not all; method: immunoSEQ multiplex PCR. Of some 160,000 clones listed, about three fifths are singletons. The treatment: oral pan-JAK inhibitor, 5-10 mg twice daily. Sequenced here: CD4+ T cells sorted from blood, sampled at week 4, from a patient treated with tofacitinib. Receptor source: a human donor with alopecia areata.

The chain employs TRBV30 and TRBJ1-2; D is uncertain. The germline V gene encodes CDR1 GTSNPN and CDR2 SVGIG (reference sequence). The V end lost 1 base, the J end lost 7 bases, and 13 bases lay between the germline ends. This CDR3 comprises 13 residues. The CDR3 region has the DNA TGTGCCTGGAGTGAGGGAGGGCTAGGTGGCTACACCTTC. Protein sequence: CAWSEGGLGGYTF. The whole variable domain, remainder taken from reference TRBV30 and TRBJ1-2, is SQTIHQWPATLVQPVGSPLSLECTVEGTSNPNLYWYRQAAGRGLQLLFYSVGIGQISSEVPQNLSASRPQDRQFILSSKKLLLSDSGFYLCAWSEGGLGGYTFGSGTRLTVV.

The CDR3 is CSGKDSQETQYF. The CDR3 nucleotides are TGCAGCGGGAAAGACTCACAAGAGACCCAGTACTTC. The genes are TRBV29-1 and TRBJ2-5; D is unresolved. The length of the CDR3 is 12 residues. Between the trimmed V and J ends, which lost 7 bases and 2 bases, there was a span of 11 bases. CDR1 and CDR2 from the germline V gene are SQVTM and ANQGSEA.

This CDR3 reads CAWTGNGSPLHF. Here the CDR3 DNA reads TGTGCCTGGACAGGGAACGGTTCACCCCTCCACTTT. The chain couples TRBV30 to TRBJ1-6; perhaps TRBD1 as D (5 bases). Germline V lookup: CDR1 GTSNPN, CDR2 SVGIG (reference sequence). V gave up 4 bases and J gave up 9 bases, with 10 bases separating them. The CDR3 length is 12 residues. Full variable domain (rest looked up from reference TRBV30 and TRBJ1-6): SQTIHQWPATLVQPVGSPLSLECTVEGTSNPNLYWYRQAAGRGLQLLFYSVGIGQISSEVPQNLSASRPQDRQFILSSKKLLLSDSGFYLCAWTGNGSPLHFGNGTRLTVT.